What follows are 31 T cell receptor beta chains derived from one specimen sequenced in a study of regulatory T cells in long-lasting Graves disease. Time point: newly diagnosed GD, antithyroid drugs for less than 3 months. RNA extracted from PBMCs served as the sequencing template. CDR3 regions were amplified by Arm-PCR using iRepertoire HTBI primers to build TCR beta libraries. TCRdb passed the multiplex PCR reads through MiXCR, listing each CDR3 protein once. The sample includes 450,000 to 700,000 distinct CDR3 sequences, approximately 15% seen only once; the top ten take roughly 9.7%. The sample was also reused in another study, on T cells in Graves' hyperthyroidism and ophthalmopathy.

Sequencing used peripheral blood mononuclear cells (PBMCs), obtained at new diagnosis, from a patient treated with antithyroid drugs. The receptors were gathered from a man younger than 45 with Graves disease.

This clonotype has a count of ten or more. This chain connects TRBV12-3 or TRBV12-4 to TRBJ1-5; weak D call: TRBD1 (6 bases). V dropped 6 bases and J dropped 4 bases, with 13 bases sitting between them. The CDR3 has 14 residues. The CDR3 region is CASSSTGLNQPQHF. In DNA form, the CDR3 reads TGTGCCAGCAGCTCCACAGGGCTTAATCAGCCCCAGCATTTT.

The rearrangement uses TRBV2 and TRBJ2-1, with D perhaps being TRBD1 or TRBD2 (6 bases each). The germline CDR1 and CDR2 sequences are SNHLY and FYNNEI. Trimming took 3 bases from V and 8 from J, leaving 11 bases between them. The CDR3 totals 13 residues. The CDR3 DNA is TGTGCCAGCAGTGAGAGGGGGGACGATGAGCAGTTCTTC. Its translation: CASSERGDDEQFF.

This clonotype was recorded many times. The gene calls are TRBV20-1 and TRBJ2-5, with a weak D call TRBD2 (6 bases). The germline V and J ends were trimmed by 0 bases and 5 bases, with 10 bases remaining between them. The CDR3 has 13 amino acids. Looked up from germline, CDR1 is DFQATT and CDR2 is SNEGSKA (reference sequence). The CDR3 sequence: CSARELAWETQYF. The CDR3 region has the DNA TGCAGTGCTAGAGAACTAGCCTGGGAGACCCAGTACTTC.

In its sample, this clonotype was seen many times. The V gene is TRBV20-1, the J gene TRBJ2-7, with 7 bases matching TRBD1. Germline V gene lookup returns CDR1 DFQATT and CDR2 SNEGSKA (reference sequence). This CDR3 region has 14 residues. After removal of 0 bases from V and 7 bases from J, the junction contained 9 bases not matched to a gene. The DNA for the CDR3 is TGCAGTGCTAGAGATCCGGGGACAGCTATAGAGCAGTACTTC. This sequence encodes CSARDPGTAIEQYF.

This clonotype was found many times. The J gene is TRBJ2-3, the V gene TRBV28; 8 bases fit TRBD2. The CDR3 covers 16 residues. Trimming removed 4 bases from V and 7 bases from J; junction bases left unmatched: 13. CDR1 is MDHEN, CDR2 SYDVKM, per germline. CDR3 amino acids: CASSSPGRAGGNTQYF. The CDR3 bases are TGTGCCAGCAGTTCCCCCGGGAGGGCCGGTGGAAATACGCAGTATTTT.

V usage is TRBV20-1 and J usage is TRBJ2-3; D is perhaps TRBD1 or TRBD2 (5 bases each). V lost 6 bases and J 6 bases, leaving 13 bases between the germline ends. The CDR3 extends over 12 amino acids. In germline, CDR1 is DFQATT, CDR2 SNEGSKA (reference sequence). The CDR3 DNA sequence: TGCAGTGCAGGGTGGGGGTCGGATACGCAGTATTTT. Protein: CSAGWGSDTQYF.

This clonotype was counted at least ten times. This sequence joins TRBV12-3 or TRBV12-4 and TRBJ2-5; 7 nucleotides align to TRBD1. Trimming removed 7 bases from V and 1 base from J; junction bases left unmatched: 9. This CDR3 contains 15 residues. The CDR3 DNA is TGTGCCAGCAAATTGGACAGGCTGATCCAAGAGACCCAGTACTTC. Translation gives CASKLDRLIQETQYF.

This clonotype showed up many times. This sequence joins TRBV29-1 and TRBJ2-7, with TRBD2 matching over 12 bases. The germline V gene encodes CDR1 SQVTM and CDR2 ANQGSEA. The V gene end was trimmed by 0 bases and the J gene end by 5 bases; junction bases not matched to a gene: 11. The CDR3 covers 17 residues. The CDR3 here is CSVEDEGPSGRGHEQYF. The CDR3, as DNA: TGCAGCGTTGAAGACGAGGGCCCTAGCGGGAGGGGACACGAGCAGTACTTC.

This clonotype was seen many times. V and J are TRBV6-9 and TRBJ2-7, with no clear D. Trimming left V 3 bases short and J 6 bases short, with 12 bases between. The CDR3 has 13 residues. Germline loops: CDR1 MNHGY, CDR2 SVAAGI. CDR3 in amino acids: CASSYYLGGEQYF. The CDR3 coding sequence is TGTGCCAGCAGTTACTACCTAGGCGGCGAGCAGTACTTC.

This clonotype was picked up many times. J is TRBJ2-7 and V is TRBV11-2, with D possibly matching TRBD2 (5 bases). Germline loops: CDR1 SGHAT, CDR2 FQNNGV. The CDR3 loop spans 15 amino acids. V lost 7 bases and J 2 bases, leaving 18 bases between the germline ends. The CDR3, as DNA: TGTGCCAGCACCCCTCCGGGTAGCGCCGCCTACGAGCAGTACTTC. Its translation: CASTPPGSAAYEQYF. Combining the CDR3 with reference TRBV11-2 and TRBJ2-7 gives the whole variable domain EAGVAQSPRYKIIEKRQSVAFWCNPISGHATLYWYQQILGQGPKLLIQFQNNGVVDDSQLPKDRFSAERLKGVDSTLKIQPAKLEDSAVYLCASTPPGSAAYEQYFGPGTRLTVT.

At least ten counts were recorded for this clonotype. V gene TRBV6-2 or TRBV6-3 combines with J gene TRBJ1-2; D gene uncertain. V was cut by 2 bases and J by 4 bases, with 17 bases left in between. The CDR3 has 16 residues. Germline CDR1 reads MNHEY; CDR2 reads SVGEGT. The DNA of the CDR3 is TGTGCCAGCAGTTACGCAGGAGGAAGGATCAGCTATGGCTACACCTTC. Protein sequence: CASSYAGGRISYGYTF.

This clonotype was recorded many times. The chain combines TRBV7-2 with TRBJ2-1; TRBD2 matches 7 bases. V shed 2 bases and J 9 bases; nucleotides not matched to a gene: 10. Germline V CDR1 and CDR2: SGHTA, FQGNSA. This CDR3 region has 15 residues. CDR3 protein: CASSLLGGPGSEQFF. For the CDR3, the DNA is TGTGCCAGCAGCTTACTGGGAGGGCCTGGGAGTGAGCAGTTCTTC.

In this sample, this clonotype turned up many times. The gene calls are TRBV3-1 and TRBJ1-1; 9 bases are shared with TRBD1. CDR1 LGHDT and CDR2 YNNKEL come from the germline V gene (reference sequence). V lost 7 bases and J lost 3; bases outside the gene matches: 6. This CDR3 has 14 amino acids. The CDR3 protein is CASTDRGRDTEAFF. The CDR3 DNA sequence: TGTGCCAGCACGGACAGGGGACGGGACACTGAAGCTTTCTTT.

This clonotype was counted ten times or more. The chain joins TRBV12-5 to TRBJ2-3; D unresolved. The CDR3 extends over 15 amino acids. The germline CDR1 and CDR2 sequences are LGHNT and FRNRAP. The ends were cut back, 1 base at V and 0 bases at J, with 8 bases in the middle. The CDR3 bases are TGTGCTAGTGGTTTGGGTGCGTGGAGCACAGATACGCAGTATTTT. Its translation is CASGLGAWSTDTQYF.

Many counts were recorded for this clonotype. The rearrangement joins TRBV12-3 or TRBV12-4 to TRBJ1-5; no definite D call. Trimming removed 5 bases from V and 6 bases from J, with 14 bases in between. This CDR3 contains 14 residues. In DNA form, the CDR3 reads TGTGCCAGCAGTCCCTTAGGGCTGAGTCAGCCCCAGCATTTT. Translating it yields CASSPLGLSQPQHF.

This clonotype came up many times. V usage is TRBV9 and J usage is TRBJ2-7; D is unresolved. CDR1 is SGDLS, CDR2 YYNGEE, per germline. Trimming stripped 2 bases from V and 3 bases from J, with 9 bases between. CDR3 length: 13 amino acids. CDR3 sequence reads: CASSVDSVYEQYF. The CDR3 region has the DNA TGTGCCAGCAGCGTCGACTCCGTCTACGAGCAGTACTTC. The full variable domain, rest sourced from reference TRBV9 and TRBJ2-7, is DSGVTQTPKHLITATGQRVTLRCSPRSGDLSVYWYQQSLDQGLQFLIQYYNGEERAKGNILERFSAQQFPDLHSELNLSSLELGDSALYFCASSVDSVYEQYFGPGTRLTVT.

In this sample, this clonotype turned up many times. The chain has TRBV7-3 and TRBJ2-1; D call uncertain. The V gene's germline CDR1 is SGHTA and CDR2 FQGTGA. The CDR3 sequence is 15 residues long. V lost 1 base and J lost 6, with 13 bases in between. The CDR3 here is CASSLNPKKINEQFF. The CDR3 region has the DNA TGTGCCAGCAGCTTAAACCCTAAGAAGATCAATGAGCAGTTCTTC.

This clonotype has just a few counts. The chain links TRBV7-9 to TRBJ1-1; D might be TRBD1 (5 bases). The V end was cut by 4 bases, the J end by 3 bases, with 24 bases between. In germline, CDR1 is SEHNR, CDR2 FQNEAQ (reference sequence). This CDR3 comprises 18 residues. CDR3 nucleotides: TGTGCCAGCAGCTCCTCGAGAACGGGACTCCTTTCGTACACTGAAGCTTTCTTT. This gives the protein CASSSSRTGLLSYTEAFF.

This clonotype was seen at least ten times. One base away lies a much larger clone, so this may be a sequencing read error. The J gene is TRBJ2-2, the V gene TRBV2; D is unclear. Germline V lookup: CDR1 SNHLY, CDR2 FYNNEI. CDR3 length: 12 amino acids. V was pared by 3 bases and J by 2 bases, with 1 base between. The CDR3 loop is CASSDNTGELFF. The CDR3 DNA reads as TGTGCCAGCAGTGATAACACCGGGGAGCTGTTTTTT.

Ten or more counts support this clonotype. V is TRBV7-8 and J is TRBJ2-5; 11 nucleotides agree with TRBD2. V shed 5 bases, J shed 4 bases, and the junction held 9 bases outside the gene matches. This CDR3 comprises 16 residues. Germline-derived CDR1 and CDR2 are SGHVS and FQNEAQ. CDR3 bases: TGTGCCAGCAGCGGAACTAGCGGGAGTTCTCTAGAGACCCAGTACTTC. This gives the protein CASSGTSGSSLETQYF.

The sample holds many counts of this clonotype. This chain links TRBV27 with TRBJ2-1, with TRBD1 as a possible D gene (6 bases). The CDR3 totals 17 residues. The germline CDR1 and CDR2 sequences are MNHEY and SMNVEV (reference sequence). V was shortened by 6 bases and J by 0 bases, with 18 bases between the two germline ends. CDR3 sequence (DNA): TGTGCCAGCAGGATAAGACAGGTGGCAAGCTCCTACAATGAGCAGTTCTTC. Encoded protein: CASRIRQVASSYNEQFF.

In its sample, this clonotype was seen many times. This chain connects TRBV25-1 to TRBJ2-2, with 7 bases that match TRBD1. The CDR3 spans 14 residues. The trim removed 6 bases at V and 2 bases at J, leaving 3 bases unmatched. Germline lookup yields CDR1 MGHDK and CDR2 SYGVNS. The CDR3 DNA sequence: TGTGCCAGCAGCGGGGACAGAAACACCGGGGAGCTGTTTTTT. The encoded protein is CASSGDRNTGELFF.

This clonotype was seen repeatedly, ten times or more. The chain has TRBV6-5 and TRBJ2-2, with 11 bases matching TRBD2. CDR3 size: 16 residues. The V gene end was trimmed by 2 bases and the J gene end by 4 bases; junction bases not matched to a gene: 3. CDR1 and CDR2 (germline): MNHEY, SVGAGI. This CDR3 reads CASSYLTSGGTGELFF. The CDR3 bases are TGTGCCAGCAGTTACCTCACTAGCGGGGGCACCGGGGAGCTGTTTTTT.

This clonotype was counted many times. V gene TRBV14 combines with J gene TRBJ2-1, with 8 bases aligning to TRBD1. Germline lookup yields CDR1 SGHDN and CDR2 FVKESK. Trimming removed 1 base from V and 8 bases from J; junction bases left unmatched: 4. This CDR3 has 14 residues. The chain's CDR3 is CASSQADRDHEQFF. The CDR3 DNA reads TGTGCCAGCAGCCAAGCGGACAGGGACCATGAGCAGTTCTTC.

The V and J genes are TRBV7-9 and TRBJ2-7; D is undetermined. This CDR3 has 14 amino acids. CDR1 and CDR2 from the germline V gene are SEHNR and FQNEAQ (reference sequence). The ends were cut back, 1 base at V and 1 base at J, with 8 bases in the middle. The CDR3 sequence is CASSLERVSYEQYF. In DNA form, the CDR3 reads TGTGCCAGCAGCTTAGAGCGCGTATCCTACGAGCAGTACTTC.

This clonotype was detected many times. This chain uses TRBV15 with TRBJ2-2; 12 bases are a match to TRBD2. Germline values: CDR1 LNHNV, CDR2 YYDKDF (reference sequence). The CDR3 covers 19 residues. The V gene end was trimmed by 0 bases and the J gene end by 5 bases; junction bases not matched to a gene: 10. CDR3 sequence (DNA): TGTGCCACCAGCAGAGAGACTAGCGGGAGAGGGTGGCGGACCGGGGAGCTGTTTTTT. It yields the protein CATSRETSGRGWRTGELFF. Full variable domain (remainder filled in from reference TRBV15 and TRBJ2-2): DAMVIQNPRYQVTQFGKPVTLSCSQTLNHNVMYWYQQKSSQAPKLLFHYYDKDFNNEADTPDNFQSRRPNTSFCFLDIRSPGLGDTAMYLCATSRETSGRGWRTGELFFGEGSRLTVL.

This clonotype was seen ten or more times. This chain joins TRBV27 and TRBJ2-7; 9 bases are shared with TRBD2. From germline, CDR1 is MNHEY and CDR2 SMNVEV (reference sequence). The CDR3 contains 13 residues. V shed 7 bases, J shed 5 bases, and the junction held 6 bases outside the gene matches. The CDR3 protein is CASMRAGGDEQYF. CDR3 sequence (DNA): TGTGCCAGCATGAGAGCGGGAGGAGACGAGCAGTACTTC.

This clonotype occurred a few times. The V call is TRBV5-4, the J call TRBJ1-2; weak D call: TRBD1 (5 bases). This CDR3 is built from 14 residues. V shed 0 bases and J shed 4 bases, with 10 bases lying between them. CDR1 is SGHNT and CDR2 is YYREEE in the germline V gene (reference sequence). The CDR3 coding sequence is TGTGCCAGCAGCTTGGCAGGGCCCTTCTATGGCTACACCTTC. Translating gives CASSLAGPFYGYTF.

The sample holds many counts of this clonotype. The rearrangement links TRBV6-5 to TRBJ1-1, with D maybe TRBD1 (5 bases). CDR3 length: 18 amino acids. V was trimmed by 2 bases and J by 3 bases, leaving 22 bases between them. Germline V CDR1 and CDR2: MNHEY, SVGAGI. The CDR3 sequence is CASSYRTKGILIYTEAFF. The CDR3 nucleotides read TGTGCCAGCAGTTACCGAACGAAGGGGATATTGATTTACACTGAAGCTTTCTTT.

The rearrangement uses TRBV9 and TRBJ2-1, with 13 bases fitting TRBD2. Germline values: CDR1 SGDLS, CDR2 YYNGEE. J lost 5 bases, V lost 3 bases, and 5 bases had no gene match. The CDR3 length is 16 residues. CDR3 in amino acids: CASSGLLAGGDNEQFF. The CDR3 region has the DNA TGTGCCAGCAGCGGGTTACTAGCGGGAGGGGACAATGAGCAGTTCTTC. The variable domain in full, completed from reference TRBV9 and TRBJ2-1, reads DSGVTQTPKHLITATGQRVTLRCSPRSGDLSVYWYQQSLDQGLQFLIQYYNGEERAKGNILERFSAQQFPDLHSELNLSSLELGDSALYFCASSGLLAGGDNEQFFGPGTRLTVL.

This clonotype has at least ten counts. This chain links TRBV20-1 with TRBJ2-5, with TRBD1 matching 11 bases. The germline gives CDR1 DFQATT, CDR2 SNEGSKA (reference sequence). The CDR3 is 17 amino acids. Germline trimming cut 3 bases from V and 3 bases from J; bases unmatched to any gene: 12. The DNA of the CDR3 is TGCAGTGCTAGCCTACTTTGGACAGGGGGCGCGGAAGAGACCCAGTACTTC. It yields the protein CSASLLWTGGAEETQYF.